The 2 T cell receptor beta chains reported below all come from one sample, sequenced in a study of blood T cell repertoires in COVID-19. TCRdb's table, derived via immunoSEQ multiplex PCR, lists solely in-frame clones and lacks some. The profile shows about 300,000 clones, 75% to 90% of them singletons. Sequenced input: peripheral blood. Source of these receptors: a woman between 45 and 60 years old with COVID-19, enrolled during active disease.

The rearrangement uses TRBV5-4 and TRBJ2-1, with TRBD2 matching 14 bases. The CDR3 totals 18 residues. Trimming at V came to 3 bases and at J to 9 bases, leaving 14 bases not matched to a gene. The germline V gene has CDR1 SGHNT and CDR2 YYREEE (reference sequence). CDR3 sequence (DNA): TGTGCCAGCAGCTCACCCGGGCCGACTAGCGGGAGGGCCTTTGAGCAGTTCTTC. Translation gives CASSSPGPTSGRAFEQFF.

The rearrangement links TRBV9 to TRBJ2-1; a weak D match, TRBD1 (6 bases). Trimming shortened V by 3 bases and J by 9 bases, and 10 bases separated the two germline ends. Per the germline V gene, CDR1 is SGDLS and CDR2 is YYNGEE. The CDR3 is made up of 12 amino acids. The CDR3 nucleotides read TGTGCCAGCAGCGCGACAGGCGGTGAGCAGTTCTTC. The encoded protein is CASSATGGEQFF. The full variable domain, with the rest looked up from reference TRBV9 and TRBJ2-1, is DSGVTQTPKHLITATGQRVTLRCSPRSGDLSVYWYQQSLDQGLQFLIQYYNGEERAKGNILERFSAQQFPDLHSELNLSSLELGDSALYFCASSATGGEQFFGPGTRLTVL.